This T cell receptor beta chain was sequenced during a study of blood T cell repertoires in COVID-19. The CDR3 runs to 11 residues. Germline V gene sequence: CDR1 DFQATT, CDR2 SNEGSKA (reference sequence). V lost 3 bases and J lost 5, with 7 bases in between. The cohort comprised adults aged roughly 18 to 100 years residing in approximately 22 US areas. Only in-frame clones appear in the TCRdb table, and some are missing; sequencing was by immunoSEQ multiplex PCR. The sample shows about 460,000 clones, less than 90% of them seen only once. This clone was found once. The chain joins TRBV20-1 to TRBJ2-5; D unclear. This sequence originates from a woman aged 60-75 years who had recovered from COVID-19. Sequenced sample: PBMCs or T cells enriched from blood (not recorded which). CDR3 nucleotide sequence: TGCAGTGCTAGCACCGGGGAGACCCAGTACTTC. This encodes CSASTGETQYF.